A single sample is the source of the 14 T cell receptor beta chains below, sequenced in a study of tumor-infiltrating lymphocytes in primary liver carcinoma. Co-extraction of RNA and DNA was performed on about 18-33 mg of unsorted bulk tissue. Researchers generated TCR beta cDNA from around 510 ng of total RNA, relying on a constant-region primer. For TCR beta, libraries were produced by three nested multiplex PCR rounds using slightly modified ARM-PCR. PCR rounds one and two used TRBV1-TRBV30 forward primers with a C-beta reverse primer for 9 to 10 cycles each. TCRdb itself ran the multiplex PCR reads through MiXCR, one entry per CDR3 protein. The table lists 80,000 or so distinct CDR3 sequences, around 75% of them singletons. Sequenced sample: liver tumor tissue from sampling region 4. The subset denotes: tumor region T4, right-lateral pole. These TCRs come from a woman aged 60-70 years with primary liver carcinoma and hepatitis B virus infection.

This clonotype showed up many times. The genes are TRBV5-4 and TRBJ1-2, with TRBD1 as a possible D gene (5 bases). The V end was cut by 1 base, the J end by 5 bases, with 15 bases between. The CDR3 runs 15 residues. Germline V gene data show CDR1 as SGHNT and CDR2 as YYREEE (reference sequence). This chain's CDR3 is CASSLRDSSIYGYTF. The CDR3 DNA reads as TGTGCCAGCAGCTTGCGGGACTCTAGTATTTATGGCTACACCTTC. Full variable domain (outside the CDR3, taken from reference TRBV5-4 and TRBJ1-2): ETGVTQSPTHLIKTRGQQVTLRCSSQSGHNTVSWYQQALGQGPQFIFQYYREEENGRGNFPPRFSGLQFPNYSSELNVNALELDDSALYLCASSLRDSSIYGYTFGSGTRLTVV.

Note on this clonotype: Relative to the germline gene, one junction end is altered; a read error may explain this. This chain links TRBV12-3 or TRBV12-4 with TRBJ1-2; 7 bases align to TRBD1. This CDR3 has 14 residues. CDR3: CAASNRGGVGGYIF. CDR3 coding DNA: TGTGCCGCCTCCAACAGGGGTGGGGTCGGGGGCTACATCTTC.

Worth noting for this clonotype: One junction end does not reproduce the germline sequence, and a read error may be involved. The V call is TRBV5-1, the J call TRBJ2-2; D might be TRBD2 (5 bases). Germline V CDR1 and CDR2: SGHRS, YFSETQ. The CDR3 sequence is 13 residues long. This chain's CDR3 is CASSLTNTGEPFF. CDR3 bases: TGCGCCAGCAGCCTCACGAACACCGGGGAGCCGTTTTTT.

About this clonotype itself: Its ends do not fully match the called genes, so a read error is possible. This chain joins TRBV5-1 and TRBJ2-1; 9 nucleotides match TRBD2. The CDR3 totals 16 residues. Germline lookup yields CDR1 SGHRS and CDR2 YFSETQ. The CDR3 sequence is CAGSISSGTSYNEQFF. For the CDR3, the DNA is TGCGCCGGCAGCATCTCTAGCGGGACCTCCTACAATGAGCAGTTCTTC. Looking up the rest from reference TRBV5-1 and TRBJ2-1 gives the full variable domain: KAGVTQTPRYLIKTRGQQVTLSCSPISGHRSVSWYQQTPGQGLQFLFEYFSETQRNKGNFPGRFSGRQFSNSRSEMNVSTLELGDSALYLCAGSISSGTSYNEQFFGPGTRLTVL.

This clonotype was seen a single time. Lacking the conserved final phenylalanine or tryptophan, this CDR3 likely reflects a read error. The DNA is omitted, as the CDR3 cannot be located on it reliably, and the CDR3 follows TCRdb's listing. The V gene is TRBV11-2, the J gene TRBJ2-5; the table assigns TRBD1, which was not confirmed against the DNA. The V gene's germline CDR1 is SGHAT and CDR2 FQNNGV. 14 amino acids form the CDR3, both terminal residues included. CDR3 amino acids: CASSLRTSQETRYS.

A note on this clonotype: Just one base apart from a much larger clone, this may be a read error. The rearrangement joins TRBV7-9 to TRBJ1-2, with D unclear. This CDR3 region has 14 residues. Trimming stripped 4 bases from V and 3 bases from J, with 12 bases between. Germline CDR1 SEHNR, CDR2 FQNEAQ (reference sequence). This CDR3 is CASSSEWTDYGYTF. In DNA, the CDR3 is TGTGCCAGCAGCTCAGAGTGGACGGACTATGGCTACACCTTC.

In regard to this clonotype: The conserved closing phenylalanine or tryptophan is absent in this CDR3, likely reflecting a read error. The chain is built from TRBV30 and TRBJ2-7; no definite D call. V lost 4 bases, J lost 3 bases, and 19 bases lay in between. The length of the CDR3 is 15 residues. Looked up from germline, CDR1 is GTSNPN and CDR2 is SVGIG (reference sequence). DNA for the CDR3: TGTGCCTGGATGGGCCGAAGGAATAGTGGCTACGAGCAGTACCTC. Protein: CAWMGRRNSGYEQYL.

This clonotype was found a few times. One end of the junction does not line up with germline, which may come from a read error. The rearrangement uses TRBV11-3 and TRBJ2-1; possible D gene TRBD2, 7 bases. In germline, CDR1 is SGHNT, CDR2 YENEEA. The CDR3 totals 17 residues. DNA of the CDR3: TGTGTCAGCAGCTCCCGGGGGGCGCGGCCCATGGGCAACGAGCAGTTCTTC. Translating gives CVSSSRGARPMGNEQFF.

In the case of this clonotype: This could be a read error, since a much larger clone is one nucleotide away. The genes are TRBV5-1 and TRBJ2-3; no clear D. The CDR3 is 15 amino acids. CDR1 and CDR2 (germline): SGHRS, YFSETQ. The CDR3 sequence: CVSSTGYGNTDTQYF. In nucleotides, the CDR3 is TGCGTCAGCAGCACGGGTTATGGGAACACAGATACGCAGTATTTT. Using reference TRBV5-1 and TRBJ2-3 for the parts outside the CDR3, the full variable domain is KAGVTQTPRYLIKTRGQQVTLSCSPISGHRSVSWYQQTPGQGLQFLFEYFSETQRNKGNFPGRFSGRQFSNSRSEMNVSTLELGDSALYLCVSSTGYGNTDTQYFGPGTRLTVL.

As to this clonotype: The conserved phenylalanine or tryptophan normally closing the CDR3 is absent here, so this likely arose from a read error. The DNA is left out, because the CDR3 cannot be placed on it with certainty; the CDR3 is given as TCRdb lists it. V gene TRBV7-8 combines with J gene TRBJ1-1; the table gives TRBD1 as D, unverified against the DNA. Germline values: CDR1 SGHVS, CDR2 FQNEAQ. The CDR3 is 14 residues long, ends included. The CDR3 spells CASSLSQGRTEAFL.

Concerning this clonotype itself: This may be a read error, as it is one base from a much larger clone. The CDR3 nucleotides read TGTGCCAGCGCCCATGGATACAATGAGCGGTTCTTC. It codes for CASAHGYNERFF. The chain combines TRBV12-3 or TRBV12-4 with TRBJ2-1; D uncertain. The length of the CDR3 is 12 residues.

This clonotype occurred many times. The V call is TRBV5-1, the J call TRBJ2-1, with 10 nucleotides matching TRBD2. From germline, CDR1 is SGHRS and CDR2 YFSETQ. The CDR3 sequence is 15 residues long. The junction had 7 bases not matched to a gene; V was cut back by 4 bases and J by 6 bases. Written as DNA, the CDR3 is TGCGCCAGCAGCCCGAGCGGGAGGGGGACCAATGAGCAGTTCTTC. Protein sequence: CASSPSGRGTNEQFF. The variable domain in full, with the rest retrieved from reference TRBV5-1 and TRBJ2-1, is KAGVTQTPRYLIKTRGQQVTLSCSPISGHRSVSWYQQTPGQGLQFLFEYFSETQRNKGNFPGRFSGRQFSNSRSEMNVSTLELGDSALYLCASSPSGRGTNEQFFGPGTRLTVL.

The CDR3 DNA is TGTGCCAACAGACCCTCGGGGGCTGAGGCCAACGTCCTGACTTTC. This gives the protein CANRPSGAEANVLTF. The chain uses TRBV11-1 and TRBJ2-6; D might be TRBD1 or TRBD2, each matching 6 bases. The CDR3 is 15 amino acids. With 10 bases removed from V and 6 bases from J, the gap between germline ends came to 19 bases. Germline V gene sequence: CDR1 SGHAT, CDR2 FQDESV (reference sequence). The variable domain in full, with the rest retrieved from reference TRBV11-1 and TRBJ2-6, is EAEVAQSPRYKITEKSQAVAFWCDPISGHATLYWYRQILGQGPELLVQFQDESVVDDSQLPKDRFSAERLKGVDSTLKIQPAELGDSAMYLCANRPSGAEANVLTFGAGSRLTVL.

Comment on this clonotype: A much bigger clone sits one base away, suggesting this may be a read error. The chain employs TRBV5-1 and TRBJ2-2, with D tentatively TRBD1 (5 bases). Germline values: CDR1 SGHRS, CDR2 YFSETQ. The CDR3 runs to 16 residues. The CDR3 region has the DNA TGCGCCAGAAGCTTGGGGCATGGTCAGGTTTCCGGGGAGCTGTTTTTT. Translating gives CARSLGHGQVSGELFF.